Below, 18 T cell receptor beta chains from the same sample are listed, as sequenced in a study of CD8 T cells in Susac syndrome. It was with random hexamers that roughly 0.5 to 1 ug RNA was reverse transcribed. Via MiXCR, TCRdb re-called the immunoSEQ multiplex PCR reads, giving one row per CDR3 protein. The table shows some 260,000 distinct CDR3 sequences, with roughly 84% occurring only once. The sample taken for sequencing was CD8+ T cells from PBMCs. These receptors originate from a human donor with multiple sclerosis.

The V gene is TRBV6-5, the J gene TRBJ2-1, with unresolved D. This CDR3 region has 14 residues. Germline values: CDR1 MNHEY, CDR2 SVGAGI. Trimming pared 0 bases from V and 7 bases from J, leaving 10 bases between. CDR3 sequence: CASSYSGYSNEQFF. The CDR3 nucleotides are TGTGCCAGCAGTTACTCGGGCTACTCGAATGAGCAGTTCTTC.

The rearrangement joins TRBV9 to TRBJ1-2; unclear D gene. The CDR3 totals 12 residues. V dropped 2 bases and J dropped 3 bases, with 5 bases sitting between them. The germline gives CDR1 SGDLS, CDR2 YYNGEE. CDR3 protein: CASSVSDYGYTF. The CDR3, as DNA: TGTGCCAGCAGCGTTTCAGACTATGGCTACACCTTC.

The chain employs TRBV9 and TRBJ2-4, with D perhaps TRBD2 (6 bases). The CDR3 sequence is 13 residues long. CDR1 SGDLS and CDR2 YYNGEE come from the germline V gene. The germline V and J ends were trimmed by 3 bases and 8 bases, with 12 bases remaining between them. CDR3 residues: CASSGGGRDIQYF. The CDR3 DNA sequence: TGTGCCAGCAGCGGGGGAGGACGGGACATTCAGTACTTC.

This clonotype was recorded once. This sequence joins TRBV20-1 and TRBJ2-1; unclear D gene. The CDR3 contains 11 residues. Looked up from germline, CDR1 is DFQATT and CDR2 is SNEGSKA (reference sequence). V lost 3 bases to trimming and J lost 9 bases, with 9 bases between them. The DNA of the CDR3 is TGCAGTGCTAGGGTAGTTCCTGAGCAGTTCTTC. This encodes CSARVVPEQFF.

The chain joins TRBV20-1 to TRBJ2-7, with TRBD2 as a possible D gene (6 bases). Germline CDR1 is DFQATT and CDR2 is SNEGSKA (reference sequence). Deletions cut 4 bases from V and 5 bases from J, with 21 bases between. The length of the CDR3 is 15 residues. The CDR3 nucleotides read TGCAGTGCTAAGCGGTGGGGGTGGGAGGAAAACGAGCAGTACTTC. Protein: CSAKRWGWEENEQYF.

The chain couples TRBV19 to TRBJ2-7, with a weak D call TRBD2 (6 bases). Germline assignment: CDR1 LNHDA and CDR2 SQIVND (reference sequence). There are 15 residues in the CDR3. The V end was cut by 5 bases, the J end by 0 bases, with 14 bases between. This chain's CDR3 is CASSSVAASSYEQYF. The CDR3 DNA sequence: TGTGCCAGTAGTTCCGTAGCGGCGAGCTCCTACGAGCAGTACTTC.

This chain connects TRBV12-3 or TRBV12-4 to TRBJ2-1; 8 nucleotides match TRBD2. Trimming took 3 bases from V and 0 from J; bases not matched to a gene: 4. CDR3 length: 16 amino acids. This chain's CDR3 is CASSFYLAGSYNEQFF. In DNA, the CDR3 is TGTGCCAGCAGTTTTTATCTAGCGGGCTCCTACAATGAGCAGTTCTTC.

The rearrangement links TRBV7-6 to TRBJ2-2; 10 bases agree with TRBD1. The V gene's germline CDR1 is SGHVS and CDR2 FNYEAQ. CDR3 length equals 19 residues. V trimming: 0 bases; J trimming: 4 bases; junction bases outside the gene matches: 11. The CDR3 nucleotides read TGTGCCAGCAGCTTAGCCTCCCGGGACAGGGGATGGGGCACCGGGGAGCTGTTTTTT. Its protein product is CASSLASRDRGWGTGELFF.

The chain combines TRBV5-1 with TRBJ2-7; TRBD2 aligns across 7 bases. Germline V gene sequence: CDR1 SGHRS, CDR2 YFSETQ. There are 15 residues in the CDR3. Germline trimming cut 2 bases from V and 5 bases from J; bases unmatched to any gene: 10. The CDR3 region is CASSLRGESAHEQYF. In nucleotides, the CDR3 is TGCGCCAGCAGCTTACGGGGGGAGTCTGCCCACGAGCAGTACTTC.

This chain connects TRBV9 to TRBJ2-7; the match to TRBD1 covers 9 bases. CDR1 and CDR2 (germline): SGDLS, YYNGEE. There are 14 residues in the CDR3. V shed 0 bases, J shed 6 bases, and the junction held 4 bases outside the gene matches. The CDR3 DNA sequence: TGTGCCAGCAGCGTAGGGGACAGGGTGACCGAGCAGTACTTC. Its translation: CASSVGDRVTEQYF.

The chain employs TRBV21-1 and TRBJ2-2; TRBD2, the D gene given by the table, was not confirmed from the DNA. TRBV21-1 is described as a pseudogene. The CDR3 length is 16 residues. CDR3: CASSKTSGGNTGELFF. The CDR3 DNA reads as TGTGCCAGCAGCAAGACTAGCGGGGGGAACACCGGGGAGCTGTTTTTT.

In nucleotides, the CDR3 is TGTGCCAGCAGCTTAAGTTGGGAGAAACAGTTCTTC. Protein product: CASSLSWEKQFF. V gene TRBV11-1 combines with J gene TRBJ2-1; tentative D call: TRBD2 (5 bases). CDR3 length equals 12 residues. Per the germline V gene, CDR1 is SGHAT and CDR2 is FQDESV (reference sequence). Trimming took 2 bases from V and 13 from J, leaving 12 bases between them.

V is TRBV6-2 or TRBV6-3 and J is TRBJ2-7; D not resolved. This CDR3 is built from 15 residues. The ends were cut back, 0 bases at V and 4 bases at J, with 13 bases in the middle. Germline V gene lookup returns CDR1 MNHEY and CDR2 SVGEGT. CDR3 amino acids: CASSYSTPALYEQYF. DNA for the CDR3: TGTGCCAGCAGTTACTCGACGCCTGCCCTATACGAGCAGTACTTC.

There are a few counts of this clonotype. CDR3 in amino acids: CASSYKGEMTDTQYF. The DNA for the CDR3 is TGTGCCAGCAGTTACAAGGGGGAGATGACAGATACGCAGTATTTT. The genes are TRBV6-5 and TRBJ2-3; D may be TRBD1 (6 bases). CDR1 and CDR2 from the germline V gene are MNHEY and SVGAGI. The CDR3 is made up of 15 amino acids. Trimming stripped 2 bases from V and 3 bases from J, with 12 bases between.

The chain joins TRBV4-1 to TRBJ2-1, with 10 nucleotides matching TRBD2. The germline CDR1 and CDR2 sequences are MGHRA and YSYEKL. V shed 7 bases, J shed 6 bases, and the junction held 9 bases outside the gene matches. CDR3 size: 15 residues. Written as DNA, the CDR3 is TGCGCCAGCACCTCCAGCGGGAGGGCCGGCAATGAGCAGTTCTTC. This encodes CASTSSGRAGNEQFF.

The chain joins TRBV10-3 to TRBJ2-1; no definite D call. Germline loops: CDR1 ENHRY, CDR2 SYGVKD. The V gene lost 3 bases and the J gene lost 8 bases, with 5 bases spanning the gap. The CDR3 spans 11 residues. The CDR3, as DNA: TGTGCCATCAGTGATGGGGATGAGCAGTTCTTC. Its protein product is CAISDGDEQFF.

The V and J genes are TRBV6-1 and TRBJ2-7, with D tentatively TRBD1 (6 bases). The CDR3 spans 15 residues. With 6 bases removed from V and 4 bases from J, the gap between germline ends came to 19 bases. Germline lookup yields CDR1 MNHNS and CDR2 SASEGT. The CDR3 region is CASSRPTGALYEQYF. The CDR3 bases are TGTGCCAGCAGCCGACCGACAGGCGCTTTATACGAGCAGTACTTC.

The rearrangement uses TRBV5-4 and TRBJ2-7; the match to TRBD2 covers 12 bases. Germline V CDR1 and CDR2: SGHNT, YYREEE (reference sequence). CDR3 length: 14 amino acids. Losses at the gene ends were 3 bases for V and 3 bases for J; bases not matched to a gene: 1. The CDR3 here is CASSSTSGSYEQYF. For the CDR3, the DNA is TGTGCCAGCAGCTCGACTAGCGGGAGCTACGAGCAGTACTTC.